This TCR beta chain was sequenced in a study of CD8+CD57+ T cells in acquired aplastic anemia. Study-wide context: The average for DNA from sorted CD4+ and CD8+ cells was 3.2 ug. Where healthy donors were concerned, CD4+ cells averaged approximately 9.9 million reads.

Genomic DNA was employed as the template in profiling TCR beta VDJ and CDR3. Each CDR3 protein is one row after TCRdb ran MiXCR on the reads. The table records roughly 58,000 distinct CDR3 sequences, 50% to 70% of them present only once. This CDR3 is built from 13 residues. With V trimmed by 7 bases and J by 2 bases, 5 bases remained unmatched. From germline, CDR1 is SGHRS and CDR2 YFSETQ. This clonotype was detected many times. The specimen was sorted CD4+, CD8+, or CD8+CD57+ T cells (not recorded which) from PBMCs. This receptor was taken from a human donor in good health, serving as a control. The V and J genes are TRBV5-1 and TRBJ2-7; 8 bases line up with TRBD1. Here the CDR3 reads CASSGQGTYEQYF. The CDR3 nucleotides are TGCGCCAGCTCTGGACAGGGCACCTACGAGCAGTACTTC. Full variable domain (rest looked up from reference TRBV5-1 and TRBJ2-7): KAGVTQTPRYLIKTRGQQVTLSCSPISGHRSVSWYQQTPGQGLQFLFEYFSETQRNKGNFPGRFSGRQFSNSRSEMNVSTLELGDSALYLCASSGQGTYEQYFGPGTRLTVT.